A selection of T cell receptor beta chains follows, all from one sample in a study of OX40 agonist ivuxolimab in advanced cancers. Produced via immunoSEQ multiplex PCR; TCRdb's table is partial and in-frame only. There are some 66,000 clones in the sample; 88% occur only once, and over 0.25% lies in the top ten. The sequenced sample was CD4+ or CD8+ T cells sorted from blood, obtained in a trial of the OX40 agonist ivuxolimab. The receptors originated from an adult with an advanced solid tumor such as melanoma, head and neck, liver or kidney cancer. The CDR3 runs from the conserved cysteine through the conserved F or W. D genes are given only for firm matches. Expanded clones get a size class; other rows say once, few or many, or leave the size out.

d_call v_call clone_size cdr3_aa
NA TRBV5-4 NA CASSPRQIYGYTF
NA TRBV7-6 NA CASSSPLGGGSYNEQFF
NA TRBV27 NA CASSSSPTYEQYF
NA TRBV6-1 NA CASSLGRTYEQYF
TRBD2 TRBV2 NA CASRTSESTDTQYF
NA TRBV5-1 NA CASTPDFRRASDTQYF
NA TRBV5-1 NA CASSPDGSRNTEAFF
TRBD1 TRBV10-3 NA CAISGGQGVDTQYF
NA TRBV11-2 NA CASSLGDSGGSNIQYF
NA TRBV5-1 NA CASSLDQWGTEAFF
TRBD1 TRBV7-2 NA CASSWGDRVSNEQFF
NA TRBV18 NA CASSPRGTSTDTQYF
TRBD1 TRBV16 NA CASSPNSGQGSGYTF
TRBD1 TRBV2 NA CASSTIPTGDEQYF
TRBD1 TRBV2 few CASRGRQGSPEAFF
TRBD2 TRBV18 NA CASSPGGLAGGEQYF
NA TRBV29-1 NA CSAGVGYGYTF
NA TRBV7-9 NA CASSSGATEAFF
NA TRBV6-1 NA CASRVGQSPGELFF
NA TRBV6-5 NA CASSYIGGTEAFF
NA TRBV21-1 NA CASRGTGGEVNTGELFF
TRBD1 TRBV25-1 NA CASSEGTVNTEAFF
NA TRBV10-2 NA CASTIIANTGELFF
NA TRBV7-9 NA CASSLAGGFYNEQFF
TRBD1 TRBV5-1 NA CASSRQGLNEKLFF
NA TRBV28 once CASRAPGANVLTF
TRBD2 TRBV11-2 NA CASSSDSSGTAYNEQFF
TRBD1 TRBV12-5 NA CASGLVGTGGESGTSNQPQHF
TRBD1 TRBV7-8 NA CASSPRQGMNTEAFF
NA TRBV27 NA CASSPLGGAPSEQYF
NA TRBV7-2 NA CASRYDYLISNEQFF
NA TRBV5-1 NA CASSFEGSGANVLTF
NA TRBV28 once CASSLRQYEQYF
NA TRBV2 NA CASSKDRNTEAFF
NA TRBV25-1 NA CASSDGPGNTIYF
NA TRBV28 NA CASSGGNNYGYTF